This T cell receptor (beta chain) was sequenced for a study of cytotoxic CD8 clonotypes in ibrutinib-treated CLL. Assay used: immunoSEQ multiplex PCR; TCRdb lists only in-frame clones, some missing. The data show approximately 84,000 clones, with more than 75% seen just once and roughly 4.8% held by the top ten. Germline CDR1 LGHNA, CDR2 YNFKEQ. The CDR3 extends over 18 amino acids. Between the trimmed V and J ends, which lost 2 bases and 0 bases, there was a span of 16 bases. The sequence was collected from a human donor with chronic lymphocytic leukemia. The specimen was PBMCs, collected after 12 months of ibrutinib treatment. The rearrangement uses TRBV4-2 and TRBJ2-2; D is ambiguous. The CDR3 region is CASSQPDTFSANTGELFF. The CDR3 DNA reads as TGTGCCAGCAGCCAACCCGACACCTTCAGCGCGAACACCGGGGAGCTGTTTTTT.